This T cell receptor beta chain was recovered during a study of blood T cell repertoires in COVID-19. Overall study: The origin of the acute and convalescent COVID-19 samples was the United States, Italy and Spain. Sample material is recorded as cDNA or gDNA derived from T cells, B-cell-depleted T cells, or PBMCs.

TCRdb keeps only in-frame clones here, not all; method: immunoSEQ multiplex PCR. Found here are around 170,000 clones, 85% to 90% of them singletons; the top ten hold roughly 4%. The germline V gene encodes CDR1 SGHTA and CDR2 FQGNSA. The length of the CDR3 is 15 residues. J lost 7 bases, V lost 4 bases, and 5 bases had no gene match. Material: peripheral blood. The chain is built from TRBV7-2 and TRBJ1-6; 9 bases are a match to TRBD1. This sequence originates from a woman between 65 and 79 years old with acute or convalescent COVID-19. CDR3 loop: CASSSTGGLNSPLHF. CDR3 coding DNA: TGTGCCAGCAGCTCAACAGGGGGCTTAAATTCACCCCTCCACTTT.